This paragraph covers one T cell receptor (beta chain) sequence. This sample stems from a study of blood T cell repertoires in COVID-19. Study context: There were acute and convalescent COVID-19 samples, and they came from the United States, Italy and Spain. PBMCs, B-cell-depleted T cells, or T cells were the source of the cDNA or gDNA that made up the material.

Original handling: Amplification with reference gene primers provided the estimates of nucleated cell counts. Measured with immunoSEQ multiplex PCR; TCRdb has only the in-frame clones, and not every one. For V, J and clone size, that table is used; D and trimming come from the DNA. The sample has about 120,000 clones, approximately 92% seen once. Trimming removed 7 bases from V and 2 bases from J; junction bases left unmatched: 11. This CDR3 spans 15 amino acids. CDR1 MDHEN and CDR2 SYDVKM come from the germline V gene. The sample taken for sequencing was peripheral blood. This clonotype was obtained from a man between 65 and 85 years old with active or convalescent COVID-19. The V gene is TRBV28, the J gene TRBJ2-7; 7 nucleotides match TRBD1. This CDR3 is CASTFTRGPTYEQYF. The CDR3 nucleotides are TGTGCCAGCACTTTCACGAGGGGGCCAACCTACGAGCAGTACTTC.